The rows below give T cell receptor beta chains drawn from one sample of a study of technical replicates of blood from several donors. Libraries were prepared by immunoSEQ multiplex PCR; TCRdb keeps only in-frame clonotypes and omits some of them. The table lists roughly 80,000 clones, 85% to 95% of them singletons. Sequenced input: T cells isolated from PBMCs. The receptors come from a human donor in good health. CDR3s include the opening cysteine and the closing phenylalanine or tryptophan. Each record gives: D gene, CDR3 length, clone size, V gene, J gene, CDR3 DNA, CDR3 protein. The D gene is left open where the match is weak. Rows may omit the clone size; those that give it use once, few, many or a size class.

TRBD2	14	.	TRBV28	TRBJ2-7	TGTGCCAGCAGTCCGGGACTACCTTCCTACGAGCAGTACTTC	CASSPGLPSYEQYF
.	11	.	TRBV18	TRBJ1-4	TGTGCCAGCTCACTGGCCGAAAAACTGTTTTTT	CASSLAEKLFF
.	13	.	TRBV9	TRBJ2-7	TGTGCCAGCAGCCCCCCCGTGGAGAACGAGCAGTACTTC	CASSPPVENEQYF
.	11	.	TRBV29-1	TRBJ1-4	TGCAGCGTTGGGGAGGCTGAAAAACTGTTTTTT	CSVGEAEKLFF
.	13	.	TRBV6-1	TRBJ1-1	TGTGCCAGCAGTGAACTGGGCTACACTGAAGCTTTCTTT	CASSELGYTEAFF
.	13	.	TRBV7-3	TRBJ1-2	TGTGCCAGCAGCTTTACCCAGGGAAGTGGCTACACCTTC	CASSFTQGSGYTF
.	12	.	TRBV5-1	TRBJ1-2	TGCGCCAGCAGCTTGGACAGGTCTGGCTACACCTTC	CASSLDRSGYTF
.	13	.	TRBV11-3	TRBJ2-4	TGTGCCAGCAGCCAAATGACAGAAAACATTCAGTACTTC	CASSQMTENIQYF
.	15	.	TRBV5-1	TRBJ1-1	TGCGCCAGCAGCTTGGTTCCGGGTATGGACACTGAAGCTTTCTTT	CASSLVPGMDTEAFF
TRBD1	14	.	TRBV7-8	TRBJ2-3	TGTGCCAGCAGCCCAGGACAGGGAGCTACTACGCAGTATTTT	CASSPGQGATTQYF
.	13	.	TRBV5-1	TRBJ1-2	TGCGCCAGCAGCTTGGACGGGAATTGGGGCTACACCTTC	CASSLDGNWGYTF
TRBD1	19	once	TRBV5-1	TRBJ2-7	TGCGCCAGCAGCTCCGGGACAGGGGCTGAAGCGGGGCCCTCCTACGAGCAGTACTTC	CASSSGTGAEAGPSYEQYF
TRBD1	14	.	TRBV7-2	TRBJ1-2	TGTGCCAGCAGCTTTGACAGGGGGCTTTATGGCTACACCTTC	CASSFDRGLYGYTF
.	13	.	TRBV7-2	TRBJ2-7	TGTGCCAGCAGCTTAAGTAGTGACTACGAGCAGTACTTC	CASSLSSDYEQYF
TRBD1	16	.	TRBV19	TRBJ1-1	TGTGCCAGTAACGCCCAGGACAGGGCGATGAACACTGAAGCTTTCTTT	CASNAQDRAMNTEAFF
.	11	.	TRBV2	TRBJ1-5	TGTGCCAGCAGTGCACAGGGAGCCCAGCATTTT	CASSAQGAQHF
TRBD2	18	.	TRBV14	TRBJ2-1	TGTGCCAGCAGCCAAGATTTTGGAAGCGGGAGCTCCTACAATGAGCAGTTCTTC	CASSQDFGSGSSYNEQFF
.	16	once	TRBV13	TRBJ2-3	TGTGCCAGCAGCTTAGGACTACCTTTTAGCACAGATACGCAGTATTTT	CASSLGLPFSTDTQYF
.	11	.	TRBV28	TRBJ1-5	TGTGCCAGCAGTACAAGTCAGCCCCAGCATTTT	CASSTSQPQHF
.	14	.	TRBV27	TRBJ1-5	TGTGCCAGCAGTCTAGTGAGGGTTGGTCAGCCCCAGCATTTT	CASSLVRVGQPQHF
.	14	once	TRBV30	TRBJ1-1	TGTGCCTCCCCACGTCAGGGGCTTAACACTGAAGCTTTCTTT	CASPRQGLNTEAFF
TRBD1	15	.	TRBV5-1	TRBJ2-5	TGCGCCAGCAGACGAACGGACAGGGCTGTGGAGACCCAGTACTTC	CASRRTDRAVETQYF
TRBD1	15	.	TRBV6-6	TRBJ2-3	TGTGCCAGCAGTCTGGGACAGGGGGCCACAGATACGCAGTATTTT	CASSLGQGATDTQYF
TRBD2	16	.	TRBV25-1	TRBJ2-1	TGTGCCAGCAGTGAATGGGGAGGGTTCGCCTACAATGAGCAGTTCTTC	CASSEWGGFAYNEQFF
.	15	few	TRBV30	TRBJ1-5	TGTGCCTGGAGTGAAGCGATCAGTGGCAATCAGCCCCAGCATTTT	CAWSEAISGNQPQHF
.	12	.	TRBV2	TRBJ1-2	TGTGCCAGCGAACAGGGCGGGTATGGCTACACCTTC	CASEQGGYGYTF
TRBD2	15	.	TRBV7-6	TRBJ2-1	TGTGCCAGCAGCTTAGCCGGGGGGGGACCCAATGAGCAGTTCTTC	CASSLAGGGPNEQFF
TRBD1	16	.	TRBV7-9	TRBJ1-1	TGTGCCAGCAGCGGCTACCGGGACAGGGGGGAAACTGAAGCTTTCTTT	CASSGYRDRGETEAFF
TRBD1	18	.	TRBV30	TRBJ2-7	TGTGCCTGGGGGTATCAGACAGGGGGTTTACGGAGCTCCTACGAGCAGTACTTC	CAWGYQTGGLRSSYEQYF
.	15	.	TRBV27	TRBJ1-1	TGTGCCAGCAGTTTATCGTCACAGGAGAACACTGAAGCTTTCTTT	CASSLSSQENTEAFF
.	11	.	TRBV14	TRBJ2-5	TGTGCCAGCAGTGCGCGGGAGACCCAGTACTTC	CASSARETQYF
TRBD2	18	.	TRBV11-3	TRBJ2-7	TGTGCCAGCAGCTTAGACCGAGCGGGAGGGCCTGGAAGCTACGAGCAGTACTTC	CASSLDRAGGPGSYEQYF
TRBD1	13	.	TRBV10-3	TRBJ1-5	TGTGCCTCTAGGACAGGGGAATATCAGCCCCAGCATTTT	CASRTGEYQPQHF
TRBD1	14	.	TRBV13	TRBJ1-1	TGTGCCAGCAGCTTAGTGGACAGGGGCACTGAAGCTTTCTTT	CASSLVDRGTEAFF
TRBD1	14	.	TRBV29-1	TRBJ1-2	TGCAGCGTTCAAACCAGGGGGCTTAACTATGGCTACACCTTC	CSVQTRGLNYGYTF
.	13	.	TRBV27	TRBJ2-2	TGTGCCAGCTCGCAATCATACAGGGGGGAGCTGTTTTTT	CASSQSYRGELFF
.	16	.	TRBV6-5	TRBJ2-7	TGTGCCAGCAGTTACTCGCCTAGTACACCAACCCGGGAGCAGTACTTC	CASSYSPSTPTREQYF
.	13	.	TRBV7-3	TRBJ2-1	TGTGCCAGCAGCAGAGAGACTAGTGAGGAGCAGTTCTTC	CASSRETSEEQFF
.	16	.	TRBV7-2	TRBJ2-4	TGTGCCAGCAGCTCATTTGGTGGCCTAGCCAAAAACATTCAGTACTTC	CASSSFGGLAKNIQYF
TRBD1	14	.	TRBV6-6	TRBJ1-4	TGTGCCAGCAGCGACAGGGGCGGCCCGGAAAAACTGTTTTTT	CASSDRGGPEKLFF
TRBD1	13	.	TRBV28	TRBJ1-5	TGTGCCAGCAGTACCACAGGGGTTCGGCCCCAGCATTTT	CASSTTGVRPQHF
.	15	.	TRBV11-2	TRBJ2-7	TGTGCCAGCAGCTTAGATGGAGGGCTATTCAACGAGCAGTACTTC	CASSLDGGLFNEQYF
TRBD2	16	.	TRBV5-1	TRBJ2-1	TGCGCCAGCAGCTTGGCGGGGACTAGCGGGAGAGGTGAGCAGTTCTTC	CASSLAGTSGRGEQFF
.	15	.	TRBV9	TRBJ2-7	TGTGCCAGCAGCGTCCGAGAGAGAACGGTCTACGAGCAGTACTTC	CASSVRERTVYEQYF
.	17	.	TRBV21-1	TRBJ2-5	TGTGCCAGCAGCAAAGTAAGAGGTCGGCTAGATAAAGAGACCCAGTACTTC	CASSKVRGRLDKETQYF
TRBD2	15	once	TRBV7-8	TRBJ2-1	TGTGCCAGCAGCCCCGGGGTAGCGGGCCTTAGGGAGCAGTTCTTC	CASSPGVAGLREQFF
.	13	.	TRBV19	TRBJ2-7	TGTGCCAGTAGTGCGGGACAGAACTACGAGCAGTACTTC	CASSAGQNYEQYF
.	14	.	TRBV7-2	TRBJ1-4	TGTGCCAGCAGCCCCCTGGGGGGTGGTGAAAAACTGTTTTTT	CASSPLGGGEKLFF
.	14	once	TRBV5-1	TRBJ1-2	TGCGCCAGCACCTTGACAGGCTCTAACTATGGCTACACCTTC	CASTLTGSNYGYTF
TRBD1	16	.	TRBV15	TRBJ2-3	TGTGCCACCAGCAGAGGAGTCGGGACAGAGTCCCTTACGCAGTATTTT	CATSRGVGTESLTQYF
.	14	.	TRBV4-3	TRBJ2-5	TGCGCCAGCAGCCGAGGACTCCAGGGGAAGACCCAGTACTTC	CASSRGLQGKTQYF
TRBD2	17	.	TRBV4-1	TRBJ2-7	TGCGCCAGCAGCCACGCTAGCGGGAGGACACTATCCTACGAGCAGTACTTC	CASSHASGRTLSYEQYF
.	14	.	TRBV27	TRBJ2-3	TGTGCCAGCAGTTTACAGTCCCACACAGATACGCAGTATTTT	CASSLQSHTDTQYF
TRBD2	15	.	TRBV6-4	TRBJ2-3	TGTGCCAGCAGTCAAGGACTAGCGGGAGTAGATACGCAGTATTTT	CASSQGLAGVDTQYF
.	14	.	TRBV7-9	TRBJ2-5	TGTGCCAGCAGCTTGCCCGAGATCCAAGAGACCCAGTACTTC	CASSLPEIQETQYF